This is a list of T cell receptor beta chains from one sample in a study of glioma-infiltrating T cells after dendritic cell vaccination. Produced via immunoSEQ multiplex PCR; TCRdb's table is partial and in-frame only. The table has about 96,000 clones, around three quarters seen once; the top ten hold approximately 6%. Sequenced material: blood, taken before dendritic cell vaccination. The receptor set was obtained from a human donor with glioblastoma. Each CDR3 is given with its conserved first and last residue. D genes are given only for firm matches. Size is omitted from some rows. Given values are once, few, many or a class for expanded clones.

cdr3_aa: CASSISGLSYNEQFF
cdr3_nt: TGTGCCAGTAGTATATCAGGGTTAAGCTACAATGAGCAGTTCTTC
clone_size: -
j_call: TRBJ2-1
d_call: -
cdr3_length: 15
v_call: TRBV19

cdr3_aa: CSVADRSSGNTIYF
cdr3_nt: TGCAGCGTCGCGGACAGGAGCTCTGGAAACACCATATATTTT
clone_size: -
j_call: TRBJ1-3
d_call: TRBD1
cdr3_length: 14
v_call: TRBV29-1

cdr3_aa: CASSVEATVVSGANVLTF
cdr3_nt: TGTGCCAGCAGCGTAGAGGCGACAGTAGTCTCTGGGGCCAACGTCCTGACTTTC
clone_size: -
j_call: TRBJ2-6
d_call: -
cdr3_length: 18
v_call: TRBV9

cdr3_aa: CASSSAGGGPDEQFF
cdr3_nt: TGCGCCAGCAGCTCTGCGGGCGGGGGGCCGGATGAGCAGTTCTTC
clone_size: -
j_call: TRBJ2-1
d_call: TRBD2
cdr3_length: 15
v_call: TRBV5-1

cdr3_aa: CASIRLEQETQYF
cdr3_nt: TGTGCCAGTATAAGACTAGAGCAAGAGACCCAGTACTTC
clone_size: -
j_call: TRBJ2-5
d_call: -
cdr3_length: 13
v_call: TRBV6-1

cdr3_aa: CASSTLLAGGLYEQYF
cdr3_nt: TGTGCCAGCAGTACGCTGCTAGCGGGGGGCCTATACGAGCAGTACTTC
clone_size: -
j_call: TRBJ2-7
d_call: TRBD2
cdr3_length: 16
v_call: TRBV27

cdr3_aa: CASSVVGQGNTEAFF
cdr3_nt: TGTGCCAGCAGCGTAGTAGGGCAGGGAAACACTGAAGCTTTCTTT
clone_size: once
j_call: TRBJ1-1
d_call: -
cdr3_length: 15
v_call: TRBV9

cdr3_aa: CASSGDRAFGGYTF
cdr3_nt: TGTGCCAGCTCCGGGGACAGGGCGTTCGGCGGCTACACCTTC
clone_size: -
j_call: TRBJ1-2
d_call: TRBD1
cdr3_length: 14
v_call: TRBV7-2

cdr3_aa: CASSDREHEQYF
cdr3_nt: TGCGCCAGCAGTGACAGGGAGCACGAGCAGTACTTC
clone_size: -
j_call: TRBJ2-7
d_call: TRBD1
cdr3_length: 12
v_call: TRBV5-1

cdr3_aa: CASSPMSATSGSNEQFF
cdr3_nt: TGTGCCAGCTCACCAATGTCAGCGACTAGCGGGAGCAATGAGCAGTTCTTC
clone_size: -
j_call: TRBJ2-1
d_call: TRBD2
cdr3_length: 17
v_call: TRBV18

cdr3_aa: CAWSGAPVANYGYTF
cdr3_nt: TGTGCCTGGAGTGGGGCCCCCGTGGCTAACTATGGCTACACCTTC
clone_size: -
j_call: TRBJ1-2
d_call: -
cdr3_length: 15
v_call: TRBV30

cdr3_aa: CSVRTGRHEKLFF
cdr3_nt: TGCAGCGTGCGGACAGGGCGGCATGAAAAACTGTTTTTT
clone_size: -
j_call: TRBJ1-4
d_call: TRBD1
cdr3_length: 13
v_call: TRBV29-1

cdr3_aa: CASSLRAGTGDYGYTF
cdr3_nt: TGTGCCAGTAGCCTAAGGGCCGGGACAGGGGACTATGGCTACACCTTC
clone_size: -
j_call: TRBJ1-2
d_call: TRBD1
cdr3_length: 16
v_call: TRBV19

cdr3_aa: CASSGTVRNEKLFF
cdr3_nt: TGTGCCAGCAGTGGGACAGTACGGAACGAAAAACTGTTTTTT
clone_size: -
j_call: TRBJ1-4
d_call: -
cdr3_length: 14
v_call: TRBV2

cdr3_aa: CSARKLYEQYF
cdr3_nt: TGCAGTGCTAGAAAACTGTACGAGCAGTACTTC
clone_size: few
j_call: TRBJ2-7
d_call: -
cdr3_length: 11
v_call: TRBV20-1

cdr3_aa: CASRPGLSEKLFF
cdr3_nt: TGTGCCAGCAGACCGGGACTTTCCGAAAAACTGTTTTTT
clone_size: -
j_call: TRBJ1-4
d_call: -
cdr3_length: 13
v_call: TRBV7-9

cdr3_aa: CASSFTYNEQFF
cdr3_nt: TGTGCCAGCAGCTTTACCTACAATGAGCAGTTCTTC
clone_size: -
j_call: TRBJ2-1
d_call: -
cdr3_length: 12
v_call: TRBV5-6

cdr3_aa: CASSLTTPTGNQETQYF
cdr3_nt: TGTGCCAGCTCACTTACGACCCCGACAGGCAACCAAGAGACCCAGTACTTC
clone_size: few
j_call: TRBJ2-5
d_call: -
cdr3_length: 17
v_call: TRBV18

cdr3_aa: CATSRELKGTKSF
cdr3_nt: TGTGCCACCAGCAGAGAGTTAAAGGGGACTAAAAGCTTC
clone_size: -
j_call: TRBJ1-2
d_call: -
cdr3_length: 13
v_call: TRBV15

cdr3_aa: CASGLAPHTDTQYF
cdr3_nt: TGCGCCAGCGGACTAGCCCCACACACAGATACGCAGTATTTT
clone_size: -
j_call: TRBJ2-3
d_call: TRBD2
cdr3_length: 14
v_call: TRBV5-1

cdr3_aa: CASSLTGAESETQYF
cdr3_nt: TGCGCCAGCAGCTTGACAGGAGCCGAAAGCGAGACCCAGTACTTC
clone_size: -
j_call: TRBJ2-5
d_call: -
cdr3_length: 15
v_call: TRBV5-1

cdr3_aa: CASSKLVAGVYEQYF
cdr3_nt: TGTGCCAGCAGCAAACTTGTGGCAGGGGTCTACGAGCAGTACTTC
clone_size: -
j_call: TRBJ2-7
d_call: -
cdr3_length: 15
v_call: TRBV5-6

cdr3_aa: CSVEAGGRYGYTF
cdr3_nt: TGCAGCGTTGAAGCGGGGGGCCGCTATGGCTACACCTTC
clone_size: once
j_call: TRBJ1-2
d_call: -
cdr3_length: 13
v_call: TRBV29-1

cdr3_aa: CASMTSGQQNTGELFF
cdr3_nt: TGTGCCAGCATGACCTCGGGACAGCAGAACACCGGGGAGCTGTTTTTT
clone_size: -
j_call: TRBJ2-2
d_call: TRBD1
cdr3_length: 16
v_call: TRBV2

cdr3_aa: CASSHRQAYEQYF
cdr3_nt: TGTGCCAGCAGCCACCGACAAGCCTACGAGCAGTACTTC
clone_size: few
j_call: TRBJ2-7
d_call: -
cdr3_length: 13
v_call: TRBV7-2

cdr3_aa: CASSLLSRDGYTF
cdr3_nt: TGTGCCAGCAGCTTACTCTCCAGGGATGGCTACACCTTC
clone_size: -
j_call: TRBJ1-2
d_call: -
cdr3_length: 13
v_call: TRBV7-9

cdr3_aa: CASSPFRDNNSPLHF
cdr3_nt: TGCGCCAGCAGCCCATTTCGGGACAACAATTCACCCCTCCACTTT
clone_size: -
j_call: TRBJ1-6
d_call: -
cdr3_length: 15
v_call: TRBV4-1

cdr3_aa: CSVVITGGRGTEAFF
cdr3_nt: TGCAGCGTTGTCATAACAGGGGGCCGGGGTACTGAAGCTTTCTTT
clone_size: -
j_call: TRBJ1-1
d_call: TRBD1
cdr3_length: 15
v_call: TRBV29-1

cdr3_aa: CASSPPWSPGSSNQPQHF
cdr3_nt: TGTGCCAGCTCACCACCTTGGTCCCCAGGGTCGAGCAATCAGCCCCAGCATTTT
clone_size: -
j_call: TRBJ1-5
d_call: -
cdr3_length: 18
v_call: TRBV18

cdr3_aa: CASSPSMEEGLDF
cdr3_nt: TGTGCCAGCTCACCATCTATGGAGGAGGGTCTGGACTTC
clone_size: -
j_call: TRBJ2-7
d_call: -
cdr3_length: 13
v_call: TRBV18

cdr3_aa: CASSSLAGGIDDEQFF
cdr3_nt: TGTGCCAGCAGCTCCCTAGCAGGGGGAATAGACGATGAGCAGTTCTTC
clone_size: once
j_call: TRBJ2-1
d_call: TRBD1
cdr3_length: 16
v_call: TRBV5-4

cdr3_aa: CASSWPPGGTFYEQYF
cdr3_nt: TGTGCCAGCAGCTGGCCTCCCGGGGGGACTTTCTACGAGCAGTACTTC
clone_size: -
j_call: TRBJ2-7
d_call: TRBD2
cdr3_length: 16
v_call: TRBV7-9

cdr3_aa: CASSQDLLANEQFF
cdr3_nt: TGTGCCAGCAGCCAAGATCTACTAGCTAATGAGCAGTTCTTC
clone_size: once
j_call: TRBJ2-1
d_call: -
cdr3_length: 14
v_call: TRBV4-2

cdr3_aa: CASSQRGTSGGASDGELFF
cdr3_nt: TGTGCCAGCAGCCAACGAGGGACTAGCGGGGGGGCCTCGGACGGGGAGCTGTTTTTT
clone_size: -
j_call: TRBJ2-2
d_call: TRBD2
cdr3_length: 19
v_call: TRBV4-2

cdr3_aa: CASSRGPTSGATDTQYF
cdr3_nt: TGTGCCAGCAGCCGAGGACCGACTAGCGGGGCCACAGATACGCAGTATTTT
clone_size: -
j_call: TRBJ2-3
d_call: TRBD2
cdr3_length: 17
v_call: TRBV5-4

cdr3_aa: CASSFPDRVVTEAFF
cdr3_nt: TGTGCCAGCAGCTTTCCCGACAGGGTTGTCACTGAAGCTTTCTTT
clone_size: -
j_call: TRBJ1-1
d_call: TRBD1
cdr3_length: 15
v_call: TRBV7-2

cdr3_aa: CASSLATGGVYGYTF
cdr3_nt: TGCGCCAGCAGCTTGGCCACAGGGGGCGTCTATGGCTACACCTTC
clone_size: -
j_call: TRBJ1-2
d_call: TRBD1
cdr3_length: 15
v_call: TRBV5-1

cdr3_aa: CASNVGRVEETQYF
cdr3_nt: TGTGCCAGCAACGTAGGGAGGGTGGAAGAGACCCAGTACTTC
clone_size: once
j_call: TRBJ2-5
d_call: TRBD2
cdr3_length: 14
v_call: TRBV2

cdr3_aa: CASSGNGQLSGNTIYF
cdr3_nt: TGTGCCAGCTCTGGCAACGGACAGCTCTCTGGAAACACCATATATTTT
clone_size: few
j_call: TRBJ1-3
d_call: -
cdr3_length: 16
v_call: TRBV2

cdr3_aa: CASSLRSSGSSYNEQFF
cdr3_nt: TGTGCCAGCAGCTTGCGCTCTAGCGGGAGTTCCTACAATGAGCAGTTCTTC
clone_size: -
j_call: TRBJ2-1
d_call: TRBD2
cdr3_length: 17
v_call: TRBV5-5

cdr3_aa: CASTQEGREEQYF
cdr3_nt: TGTGCCAGCACCCAAGAGGGACGGGAGGAGCAGTACTTC
clone_size: -
j_call: TRBJ2-7
d_call: -
cdr3_length: 13
v_call: TRBV6-1

cdr3_aa: CASSFGTAHVYGYTF
cdr3_nt: TGTGCCAGCAGCTTCGGGACAGCTCATGTTTATGGCTACACCTTC
clone_size: -
j_call: TRBJ1-2
d_call: TRBD1
cdr3_length: 15
v_call: TRBV7-3

cdr3_aa: CASSPGLENYEQYF
cdr3_nt: TGTGCCAGCAGCCCCGGACTCGAAAACTACGAGCAGTACTTC
clone_size: -
j_call: TRBJ2-7
d_call: -
cdr3_length: 14
v_call: TRBV4-2

cdr3_aa: CASSEAGASGTYEQYF
cdr3_nt: TGTGCCAGCAGTGAAGCGGGGGCTAGCGGTACCTACGAGCAGTACTTC
clone_size: -
j_call: TRBJ2-7
d_call: -
cdr3_length: 16
v_call: TRBV2

cdr3_aa: CASSGLAGGSMYEQYF
cdr3_nt: TGTGCCAGTAGTGGATTAGCGGGAGGCTCGATGTACGAGCAGTACTTC
clone_size: -
j_call: TRBJ2-7
d_call: TRBD2
cdr3_length: 16
v_call: TRBV19